The sequence of this T cell receptor beta chain was determined in a study of cytomegalovirus exposure and HLA in healthy donors. Study conclusions and caveats: A later analysis revealed that TCR association rates differed between HLA loci, peaking at DRB1 and bottoming out at HLA-C. Earlier analysis looked at TCR beta V segments, and most were productive about 87% or about 30% of the time.

Between the trimmed V and J ends, which lost 6 bases and 2 bases, there was a span of 14 bases. In germline, CDR1 is WSHSY, CDR2 SAAADI. The CDR3 extends over 14 amino acids. The sample holds one count of this clone. Antigen unknown. 60 Vbeta and 13 Jbeta primers were used in PCR. TCRdb keeps only in-frame clones here, not all; method: immunoSEQ multiplex PCR. The data show roughly 140,000 clones, approximately 79% seen once. The sequenced sample was PBMCs. The clonotype was recovered from a woman aged 40 to 50 in good health and CMV-seropositive. The chain carries TRBV10-2 and TRBJ2-7; weak D call: TRBD2 (6 bases). This CDR3 is CASSVREVTYEQYF. CDR3 DNA sequence: TGCGCCAGCAGCGTGAGGGAGGTTACCTACGAGCAGTACTTC.